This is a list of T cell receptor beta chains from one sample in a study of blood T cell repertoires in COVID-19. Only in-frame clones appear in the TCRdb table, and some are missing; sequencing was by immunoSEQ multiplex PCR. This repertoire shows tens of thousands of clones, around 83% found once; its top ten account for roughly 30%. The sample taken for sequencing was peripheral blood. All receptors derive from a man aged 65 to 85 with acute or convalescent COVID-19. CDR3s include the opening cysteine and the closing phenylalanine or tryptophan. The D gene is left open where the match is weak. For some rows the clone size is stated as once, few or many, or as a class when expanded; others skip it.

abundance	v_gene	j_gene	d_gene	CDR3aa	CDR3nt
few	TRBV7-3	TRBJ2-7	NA	CASSLTGYEQYF	TGTGCCAGCAGCTTAACCGGGTACGAGCAGTACTTC
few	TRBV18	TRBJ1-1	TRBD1	CASLRTGAGTEAFF	TGTGCCAGCCTACGGACAGGGGCTGGCACTGAAGCTTTCTTT
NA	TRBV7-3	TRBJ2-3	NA	CASSSHTTDTQYF	TGTGCCAGCAGCTCTCACACAACAGATACGCAGTATTTT
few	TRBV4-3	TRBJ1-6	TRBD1	CASSQDGTGSSYNSPLHF	TGCGCCAGCAGCCAAGATGGGACAGGGAGCTCCTATAATTCACCCCTCCACTTT
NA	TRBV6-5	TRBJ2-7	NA	CASSLTTYEQYF	TGTGCCAGCAGTCTTACTACCTACGAGCAGTACTTC
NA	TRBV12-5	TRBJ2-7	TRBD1	CASGQGVSSYEQYF	TGTGCTAGTGGACAGGGGGTATCCTCCTACGAGCAGTACTTC
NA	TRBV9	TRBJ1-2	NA	CASSVQGNGGYTF	TGTGCCAGCAGCGTACAGGGCAATGGTGGCTACACCTTC
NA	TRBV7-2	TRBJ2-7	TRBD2	CASSSSGGYEQYF	TGTGCCAGCAGCTCCAGCGGGGGGTACGAGCAGTACTTC
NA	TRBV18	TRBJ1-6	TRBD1	CASSPGQASYNSPLHF	TGTGCCAGCTCACCTGGACAGGCGTCTTATAATTCACCCCTCCACTTT
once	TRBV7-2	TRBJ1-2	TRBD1	CASSPGGQGAGYTF	TGTGCCAGCAGCCCAGGAGGACAGGGGGCGGGCTACACCTTC
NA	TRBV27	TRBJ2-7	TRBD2	CASSTLAGLDYEQYF	TGTGCCAGCAGTACCTTAGCGGGATTGGACTACGAGCAGTACTTC
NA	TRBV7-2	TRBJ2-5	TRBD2	CASSPRRGAQETQYF	TGTGCCAGCAGCCCCCGGCGGGGGGCCCAAGAGACCCAGTACTTC
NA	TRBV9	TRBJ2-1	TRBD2	CASSVAPTSADEQFF	TGTGCCAGCAGCGTAGCCCCAACTAGCGCGGATGAGCAGTTCTTC
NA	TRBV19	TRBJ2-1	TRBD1	CASSRDRVYNEQFF	TGTGCCAGTAGTCGGGACAGAGTTTACAATGAGCAGTTCTTC
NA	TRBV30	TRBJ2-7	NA	CAWSLQGPYEQYF	TGTGCCTGGAGTTTACAGGGCCCCTACGAGCAGTACTTC
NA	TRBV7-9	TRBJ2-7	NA	CASSLVELVGEQYF	TGTGCCAGCAGCTTAGTGGAGTTGGTAGGCGAGCAGTACTTC
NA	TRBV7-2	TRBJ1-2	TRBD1	CASSLDRGRFDGYTF	TGTGCCAGCAGTCTCGACAGGGGGCGGTTCGATGGCTACACCTTC
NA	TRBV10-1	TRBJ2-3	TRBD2	CASSETSGRTDTQYF	TGCGCCAGCAGTGAGACTAGCGGGAGGACAGATACGCAGTATTTT
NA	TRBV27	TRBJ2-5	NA	CASSSTWKETQYF	TGTGCCAGCAGTTCGACTTGGAAAGAGACCCAGTACTTC
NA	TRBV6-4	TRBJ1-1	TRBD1	CASSSTGQSEAFF	TGTGCCAGCAGTTCCACGGGACAGTCTGAAGCTTTCTTT
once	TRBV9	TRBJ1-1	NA	CASSVDKFTEAFF	TGTGCCAGCAGCGTAGACAAGTTCACTGAAGCTTTCTTT
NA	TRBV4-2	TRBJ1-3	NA	CASSQDLGAAGNTIYF	TGTGCCAGCAGCCAAGATCTAGGGGCAGCTGGAAACACCATATATTTT
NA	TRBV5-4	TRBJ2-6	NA	CASSYQGTSGANVLTF	TGTGCCAGCAGCTACCAGGGGACCTCTGGGGCCAACGTCCTGACTTTC
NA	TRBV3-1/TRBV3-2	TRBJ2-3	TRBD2	CASSQDWGLAGTDTQYF	TGTGCCAGCAGCCAAGATTGGGGCCTAGCGGGAACAGATACGCAGTATTTT
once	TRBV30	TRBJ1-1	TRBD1	CAWRGDRAANTEAFF	TGTGCCTGGAGGGGTGACAGGGCGGCGAACACTGAAGCTTTCTTT
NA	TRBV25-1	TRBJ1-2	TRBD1	CASSDISGTGYGYTF	TGTGCCAGCAGTGACATTTCCGGGACAGGGTATGGCTACACCTTC
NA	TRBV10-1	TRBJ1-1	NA	CASSPSTANTEAFF	TGCGCCAGCAGCCCCTCTACAGCTAACACTGAAGCTTTCTTT
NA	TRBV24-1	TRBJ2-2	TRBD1	CATSETTITGEPGNTGELFF	TGTGCCACCAGTGAGACTACGATTACAGGGGAGCCGGGGAACACCGGGGAGCTGTTTTTT
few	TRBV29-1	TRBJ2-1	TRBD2	CSATYSGRGAGEQFF	TGCAGCGCTACCTATAGCGGGAGAGGAGCTGGTGAGCAGTTCTTC
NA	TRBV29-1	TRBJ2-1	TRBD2	CSAGTSIRNEQFF	TGCAGCGCTGGGACTAGTATTAGGAATGAGCAGTTCTTC
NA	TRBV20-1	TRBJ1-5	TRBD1	CSASTRTGSQPQHF	TGCAGTGCTAGTACCCGGACAGGGAGTCAGCCCCAGCATTTT
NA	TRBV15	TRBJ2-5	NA	CATSRSSRDGETQYF	TGTGCCACCAGCAGATCTTCCAGGGATGGAGAGACCCAGTACTTC
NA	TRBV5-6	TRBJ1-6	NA	CASSPSSEGYNSPLHF	TGTGCCAGCAGCCCAAGTTCGGAGGGTTACAATTCACCCCTCCACTTT
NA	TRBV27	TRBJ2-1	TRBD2	CASSLSSRLAGNEQFF	TGTGCCAGCAGTTTATCCTCCCGACTAGCGGGCAATGAGCAGTTCTTC
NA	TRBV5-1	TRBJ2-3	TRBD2	CASSKGLAGVSDTQYF	TGCGCCAGCAGCAAGGGACTAGCGGGAGTCTCAGATACGCAGTATTTT
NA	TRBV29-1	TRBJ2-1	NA	CSVGVSYNEQFF	TGCAGCGTTGGAGTGTCGTACAATGAGCAGTTCTTC
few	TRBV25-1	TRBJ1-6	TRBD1	CASSDIPQGGWNSPLHF	TGTGCCAGCAGTGATATTCCCCAGGGGGGTTGGAATTCACCCCTCCACTTT
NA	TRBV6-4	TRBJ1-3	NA	CASRVTLSSGNTIYF	TGTGCCAGCAGGGTCACGCTGAGCTCTGGAAACACCATATATTTT
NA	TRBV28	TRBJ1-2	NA	CASSSTQGMGGYTF	TGTGCCAGCAGTTCTACACAGGGAATGGGAGGCTACACCTTC
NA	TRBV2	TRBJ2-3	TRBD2	CAIPGTTSTDTQYF	TGTGCCATCCCCGGGACTACTAGCACAGATACGCAGTATTTT
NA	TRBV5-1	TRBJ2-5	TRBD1	CASSQSRQGTETQYF	TGCGCCAGCAGCCAATCGCGACAGGGTACAGAGACCCAGTACTTC
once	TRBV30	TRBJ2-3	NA	CAWSVPGDTQYF	TGTGCCTGGAGTGTACCCGGGGATACGCAGTATTTT
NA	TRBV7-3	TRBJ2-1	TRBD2	CASSSGLANEQFF	TGTGCCAGCAGCTCGGGACTAGCCAATGAGCAGTTCTTC
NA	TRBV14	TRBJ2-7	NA	CASSQEERAGFDF	TGTGCCAGCAGCCAAGAGGAGAGGGCAGGTTTCGACTTC
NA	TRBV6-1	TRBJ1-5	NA	CASSETRFNQPQHF	TGTGCCAGCAGTGAAACCAGATTCAATCAGCCCCAGCATTTT